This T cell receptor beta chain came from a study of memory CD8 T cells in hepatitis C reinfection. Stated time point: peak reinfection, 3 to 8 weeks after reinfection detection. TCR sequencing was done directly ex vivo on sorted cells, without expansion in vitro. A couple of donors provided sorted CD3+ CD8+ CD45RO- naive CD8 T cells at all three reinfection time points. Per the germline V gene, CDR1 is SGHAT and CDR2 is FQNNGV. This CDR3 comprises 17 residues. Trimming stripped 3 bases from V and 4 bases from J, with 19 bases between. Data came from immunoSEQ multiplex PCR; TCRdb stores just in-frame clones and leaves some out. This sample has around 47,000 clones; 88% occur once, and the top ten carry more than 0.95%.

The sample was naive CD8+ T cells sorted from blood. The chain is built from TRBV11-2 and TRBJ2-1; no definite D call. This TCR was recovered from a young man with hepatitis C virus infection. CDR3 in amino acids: CASSFLSSSERYNEQFF. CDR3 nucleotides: TGTGCCAGCAGCTTCCTATCCTCCTCCGAGAGGTACAATGAGCAGTTCTTC.